Below are 27 T cell receptor beta chains sequenced from a single sample in a study of blood T cell repertoires in COVID-19. The repertoire was sequenced with immunoSEQ multiplex PCR; TCRdb's copy has only in-frame clones and lacks some. The table lists some 90,000 clones, around three quarters of them singletons. Sequencing was carried out using peripheral blood. These receptors originate from a woman aged 60 to 75 in a cohort sampled during active or convalescent COVID-19.

The chain uses TRBV10-3 and TRBJ1-2, with TRBD1 matching 12 bases. Trimming cost V 1 base and J 7 bases; bases outside gene matches: 13. The CDR3 runs to 18 residues. CDR1 is ENHRY and CDR2 is SYGVKD in the germline V gene. CDR3 sequence (DNA): TGTGCCATCAGTGAGTTCTTCGGGACAGGGGGCGTTCGTGGTGGCTACACCTTC. As protein: CAISEFFGTGGVRGGYTF.

This chain connects TRBV6-5 to TRBJ1-5; tentatively, D is TRBD1 (6 bases). The CDR3 runs to 14 residues. V lost 10 bases to trimming and J lost 6 bases, with 19 bases between them. Germline V gene data show CDR1 as MNHEY and CDR2 as SVGAGI. CDR3 nucleotides: TGTGCCATCAGCTCCACAGGGTTGGGTCAGCCCCAGCATTTT. Translating gives CAISSTGLGQPQHF.

The chain has TRBV2 and TRBJ1-6; a possible D gene is TRBD1 (5 bases). V lost 6 bases and J 0 bases, leaving 24 bases between the germline ends. The CDR3 sequence is 20 residues long. Germline loops: CDR1 SNHLY, CDR2 FYNNEI. This CDR3 reads CASRNRGQLALSSYNSPLHF. The CDR3 DNA is TGTGCCAGCAGGAATAGAGGACAATTGGCTCTGAGCTCCTATAATTCACCCCTCCACTTT.

The chain combines TRBV24-1 with TRBJ2-1, with unresolved D. Germline CDR1 and CDR2: KGHDR and SFDVKD. Trimming took 3 bases from V and 0 from J, leaving 8 bases between them. CDR3 length: 15 amino acids. The CDR3 protein is CATSDPGISYNEQFF. The CDR3 nucleotides are TGTGCCACCAGTGATCCCGGTATCTCCTACAATGAGCAGTTCTTC.

Comments on this clone: Other DNA variants within this sample encode the same CDR3. The chain is built from TRBV2 and TRBJ2-7; 7 positions match TRBD1. With 4 bases clipped from V and 3 bases from J, the junction kept 3 bases outside the gene matches. CDR3 length: 13 amino acids. CDR1 is SNHLY and CDR2 is FYNNEI in the germline V gene. The chain's CDR3 is CASSGQGFYEQYF. Here the CDR3 DNA reads TGTGCCAGCAGTGGACAGGGTTTCTACGAGCAGTACTTC.

This clone appeared a few times. The chain employs TRBV18 and TRBJ1-1; tentative D call: TRBD1 (5 bases). This CDR3 contains 11 residues. V lost 4 bases to trimming and J lost 7 bases, with 7 bases between them. Germline V CDR1 and CDR2: KGHSH, LQKENI. The CDR3 reads CASSQGIEAFF. CDR3 nucleotides: TGTGCCAGCTCACAGGGGATTGAAGCTTTCTTT.

The V call is TRBV3-1 (or the pseudogene TRBV3-2), the J call TRBJ1-2, with a possible D match to TRBD1 (5 bases). V was clipped by 1 base and J by 0 bases, with 18 bases between them. Germline V gives CDR1 LGHDT, CDR2 YNNKEL (reference sequence). The CDR3 is 18 amino acids. This CDR3 reads CASSQGYSRARTNYGYTF. The CDR3 DNA follows: TGTGCCAGCAGCCAAGGGTATAGCAGGGCCAGGACTAACTATGGCTACACCTTC.

This clone was observed once. The chain uses TRBV4-1 and TRBJ1-5, with TRBD1 identical over 8 bases. Unmatched junction bases numbered 12, after V lost 8 bases and J lost 9 bases. CDR3 length equals 14 residues. Germline assignment: CDR1 MGHRA and CDR2 YSYEKL. DNA of the CDR3: TGCGCCAGCCGGGGGACAGGTTTATTTACGCCCCAGCATTTT. Translated, it gives CASRGTGLFTPQHF.

The genes are TRBV2 and TRBJ2-5; 9 nucleotides align to TRBD2. This CDR3 is built from 15 residues. Germline V lookup: CDR1 SNHLY, CDR2 FYNNEI. The J segment lost 4 bases and the V segment lost 5 bases, leaving 8 bases of the junction unmatched. CDR3 nucleotide sequence: TGTGCCAGCAGTTTGGCGGGGGGGCTGGGAGAGACCCAGTACTTC. Its translation: CASSLAGGLGETQYF.

V and J are TRBV25-1 and TRBJ1-2, with a possible D match to TRBD1 (5 bases). Germline assignment: CDR1 MGHDK and CDR2 SYGVNS. The CDR3 loop spans 16 amino acids. Trimming left V 10 bases short and J 0 bases short, with 21 bases between. CDR3 residues: CATSPLQVAPNYGYTF. The CDR3 DNA is TGTGCCACCTCCCCTTTACAGGTTGCGCCTAACTATGGCTACACCTTC.

The rearrangement uses TRBV7-3 and TRBJ1-2; 8 bases match TRBD1. J was trimmed by 5 bases and V by 0 bases; bases with no gene match: 17. Looked up from germline, CDR1 is SGHTA and CDR2 is FQGTGA. The CDR3 extends over 19 amino acids. The CDR3 region is CASSLTPGTGASSGYGYTF. For the CDR3, the DNA is TGTGCCAGCAGCTTAACCCCGGGGACAGGCGCCTCATCGGGTTATGGCTACACCTTC.

The V and J genes are TRBV12-5 and TRBJ2-7; D gene uncertain. The CDR3 extends over 11 amino acids. The germline V and J ends were trimmed by 5 bases and 4 bases, with 6 bases remaining between them. Germline CDR1 reads LGHNT; CDR2 reads FRNRAP. CDR3 bases: TGTGCTAGTGGTACCCGGTACGAGCAGTACTTC. Protein sequence: CASGTRYEQYF.

This clone has only a few counts. The chain employs TRBV2 and TRBJ2-1; 7 nucleotides match TRBD2. This CDR3 spans 14 amino acids. Trimming removed 7 bases from V and 5 bases from J; junction bases left unmatched: 8. CDR1 is SNHLY and CDR2 is FYNNEI in the germline V gene. Here the CDR3 reads CASIPGGWDNEQFF. CDR3 nucleotide sequence: TGTGCCAGCATTCCCGGGGGGTGGGACAATGAGCAGTTCTTC.

The rearrangement links TRBV10-3 to TRBJ2-2; TRBD2 matches 9 bases. From germline, CDR1 is ENHRY and CDR2 SYGVKD. The CDR3 is 19 residues long. The V and J ends lost 4 bases and 4 bases, in that order; junction bases with no gene match: 16. The DNA for the CDR3 is TGTGCCATCAGTGCCCGGCCGGGTGGCGGGGGGGCCGGCACCGGGGAGCTGTTTTTT. Translated: CAISARPGGGGAGTGELFF.

V usage is TRBV20-1 and J usage is TRBJ2-5; 9 positions match TRBD2. This CDR3 comprises 16 residues. Germline CDR1 DFQATT, CDR2 SNEGSKA (reference sequence). J was trimmed by 5 bases and V by 3 bases; bases with no gene match: 13. CDR3 coding DNA: TGCAGTGCTAGTTGGGTGATCAGCGGGGGGTGGGAGACCCAGTACTTC. It codes for CSASWVISGGWETQYF.

This clone was picked up one time. The V call is TRBV7-8, the J call TRBJ2-7; maybe TRBD2 (6 bases). Germline V lookup: CDR1 SGHVS, CDR2 FQNEAQ. This CDR3 region has 16 residues. The germline V and J ends were trimmed by 3 bases and 2 bases, with 17 bases remaining between them. This CDR3 is CASSFNPGTAAYEQYF. Here the CDR3 DNA reads TGTGCCAGCAGCTTTAATCCGGGGACTGCCGCCTACGAGCAGTACTTC.

The chain has TRBV4-1 and TRBJ2-3, with 8 bases identical to TRBD2. CDR1 MGHRA and CDR2 YSYEKL come from the germline V gene. Germline trimming cut 4 bases from V and 4 bases from J; bases unmatched to any gene: 7. The CDR3 has 15 residues. CDR3 DNA: TGCGCCAGCAGCCTGCGGGGGGCGGGCGCAGATACGCAGTATTTT. Amino acids: CASSLRGAGADTQYF.

This chain links TRBV6-5 with TRBJ2-5; D ambiguous. Germline V gives CDR1 MNHEY, CDR2 SVGAGI. Trimming cost V 0 bases and J 2 bases, with 7 bases left between them. The CDR3 sequence is 14 residues long. The CDR3: CASSYSFQQETQYF. Here the CDR3 DNA reads TGTGCCAGCAGTTACTCGTTTCAGCAAGAGACCCAGTACTTC.

V and J are TRBV5-4 and TRBJ2-7; perhaps TRBD1 as D (7 bases). This CDR3 has 15 amino acids. V lost 5 bases, J lost 0 bases, and 15 bases lay in between. Germline V gives CDR1 SGHNT, CDR2 YYREEE (reference sequence). The CDR3 spells CASRLAGGHSYEQYF. CDR3 coding DNA: TGTGCCAGCAGACTGGCAGGGGGGCACTCCTACGAGCAGTACTTC.

This clone appeared a single time. The chain is built from TRBV12-3 or TRBV12-4 and TRBJ2-2; D not certain. V was pared by 6 bases and J by 6 bases, with 11 bases between. This CDR3 comprises 13 residues. DNA for the CDR3: TGTGCCAGCAGCCCCCACTCTGCCGGGGAGCTGTTTTTT. Translated: CASSPHSAGELFF.

This chain's CDR3 is CASSQNRGPSYEQYF. As DNA, the CDR3 is TGCGCCAGCAGCCAGAACAGGGGACCTTCCTACGAGCAGTACTTC. The genes are TRBV5-1 and TRBJ2-7; TRBD1 agrees at 7 bases. CDR1 is SGHRS, CDR2 YFSETQ, per germline. This CDR3 has 15 residues. V trimming: 4 bases; J trimming: 1 base; junction bases outside the gene matches: 8.

The V call is TRBV10-3, the J call TRBJ2-1; 10 nucleotides line up with TRBD2. V shed 5 bases, J shed 9 bases, and the junction held 7 bases outside the gene matches. Germline CDR1 reads ENHRY; CDR2 reads SYGVKD. The CDR3 totals 14 residues. This CDR3 is CAISRAGGPVEQFF. Here the CDR3 DNA reads TGTGCCATCAGTAGAGCGGGGGGGCCGGTTGAGCAGTTCTTC.

This chain connects TRBV29-1 to TRBJ2-7, with 9 positions matching TRBD1. The V gene's germline CDR1 is SQVTM and CDR2 ANQGSEA. The J segment lost 7 bases and the V segment lost 2 bases, leaving 12 bases of the junction unmatched. CDR3 length: 15 residues. CDR3 coding DNA: TGCAGCGTTGAACCCGGGACAGGGACACTCCGGGAGCAGTACTTC. It is translated as CSVEPGTGTLREQYF.

The CDR3: CASSLTGSRSGYGYTF. Here the CDR3 DNA reads TGTGCCAGCAGCTTGACAGGGTCGAGGTCAGGCTATGGCTACACCTTC. The V and J genes are TRBV5-6 and TRBJ1-2; D is perhaps TRBD1 (6 bases). V lost 1 base and J lost 4, with 17 bases in between. The CDR3 extends over 16 amino acids. In germline, CDR1 is SGHDT, CDR2 YYEEEE.

The J gene is TRBJ2-3, the V gene TRBV11-2, with D possibly TRBD1 on 5 matching bases. The V and J ends lost 8 bases and 1 base respectively, with 19 bases between them. CDR1 is SGHAT and CDR2 is FQNNGV in the germline V gene. The CDR3 loop spans 16 amino acids. CDR3 nucleotides: TGTGCCAGCGGACACGGAACCGCGTGGGGCACAGATACGCAGTATTTT. Protein: CASGHGTAWGTDTQYF.

This clone was observed once. V is TRBV18 and J is TRBJ1-1; possible D gene TRBD1, 5 bases. Germline V CDR1 and CDR2: KGHSH, LQKENI. This CDR3 region has 17 residues. Trimming shortened V by 2 bases and J by 0 bases, and 16 bases separated the two germline ends. CDR3 nucleotides: TGTGCCAGCTCACCAGTCAGGGAAGGGTTTATGAACACTGAAGCTTTCTTT. It codes for CASSPVREGFMNTEAFF.

This clone has only a few counts. This chain joins TRBV6-6 and TRBJ2-1; 8 bases are shared with TRBD2. V dropped 6 bases and J dropped 6; count of bases not matched to a gene: 4. Germline CDR1 reads MNHNY; CDR2 reads SVGAGI (reference sequence). The CDR3 length is 13 residues. The CDR3 spells CASSPGTSNEQFF. CDR3 in DNA: TGTGCCAGCAGCCCCGGGACTAGCAATGAGCAGTTCTTC.